This is a list of T cell receptor beta chains from one sample in a study of shared clonotypes between healthy human individuals. The method was immunoSEQ multiplex PCR; TCRdb's version includes in-frame clones alone and lacks a portion of them. This sample yields about 2.4 million clones, of which more than 90% are seen a single time; under 0.15% belongs to the top ten. Sequencing was performed on naive CD4+ T cells sorted from blood. All receptors derive from a man aged 18 to 35 in good health. The CDR3 runs from the conserved cysteine through the conserved F or W. D genes are given only for firm matches. Clone size is stated in some rows and not others, as once, few, many or a class when expanded.

d_call clone_size j_call v_call cdr3_nt cdr3_aa
TRBD1 - TRBJ1-2 TRBV6-9 TGTGCCAGCAGATACCTCACAGGGGAAGGCTACACCTTC CASRYLTGEGYTF
- - TRBJ2-5 TRBV5-4 TGTGCCAGCAGCCCGGACCTTAGGCGGGAGACCCAGTACTTC CASSPDLRRETQYF
TRBD1 - TRBJ2-7 TRBV6-6 TGTGCCAGCAGGGGACAGTACTACGAGCAGTACTTC CASRGQYYEQYF
- once TRBJ1-2 TRBV5-6 TGTGCCAGCAGCTTGCTTCCAGGGGATGGCTACACCTTC CASSLLPGDGYTF
TRBD1 - TRBJ1-5 TRBV18 TGTGCCAGCTCACCTTTACCAGGGGGATATCAGCCCCAGCATTTT CASSPLPGGYQPQHF
TRBD2 - TRBJ2-3 TRBV2 TGTGCCAGCAGTGGACTAGCGGGGGGGCATGAAGATACGCAGTATTTT CASSGLAGGHEDTQYF
TRBD1 - TRBJ2-2 TRBV2 TGTGCCAGCAGGTCGGGACAGGGGGCGACTAGCGCCACCGGGGAGCTGTTTTTT CASRSGQGATSATGELFF
TRBD2 - TRBJ2-1 TRBV30 TGTGCCTGGACCAAGGGACTAGCGGGAGCCGATGAGCAGTTCTTC CAWTKGLAGADEQFF
- - TRBJ2-5 TRBV2 TGTGCCAGCAGTGACCAGGGCAGGGAAGTGGAGACCCAGTACTTC CASSDQGREVETQYF
- - TRBJ2-5 TRBV6-6 TGTGCCAGCTCCCCTCGGGAGACCCAGTACTTC CASSPRETQYF
- - TRBJ1-5 TRBV6-5 TGTGCCAGCAGTTACGACGGAGGCGGCAATCAGCCCCAGCATTTT CASSYDGGGNQPQHF
TRBD1 - TRBJ1-1 TRBV5-4 TGTGCCAGCAGCCAGGGACAGTTCACTGAAGCTTTCTTT CASSQGQFTEAFF
TRBD2 - TRBJ2-3 TRBV29-1 TGCAGCGGCCTACTAGCGGGCCTTACAGATACGCAGTATTTT CSGLLAGLTDTQYF
- - TRBJ1-3 TRBV15 TGTGCCACCAGCAGCAGGCCTGCCTCTGGAAACACCATATATTTT CATSSRPASGNTIYF
- - TRBJ2-1 TRBV2 TGTGCCAGCCTCCAGGTGGCGGTTTACAATGAGCAGTTCTTC CASLQVAVYNEQFF
- - TRBJ2-7 TRBV28 TGTGCCAGCAGCCTTCAGGAGCAGTACTTC CASSLQEQYF
- - TRBJ1-5 TRBV6-6 TGTGCCAGCAGACCTGGACAACAACAGCCCCAGCATTTT CASRPGQQQPQHF
TRBD1 - TRBJ1-3 TRBV6-1 TGTGCCAGCAGCCGGGGACAGCACTCTGGAAACACCATATATTTT CASSRGQHSGNTIYF
TRBD1 - TRBJ2-1 TRBV4-1 TGCGCCAGCAGCCTAGCCGGGACAGGGGGCGGCAATGAGCAGTTCTTC CASSLAGTGGGNEQFF
- few TRBJ1-1 TRBV10-3 TGTGCCATCAGTGCGTCGGGGGCGTTAGGGAACACTGAAGCTTTCTTT CAISASGALGNTEAFF
- few TRBJ1-1 TRBV10-3 TGTGCCATCAGACCTGGCAGGGATTACACTGAAGCTTTCTTT CAIRPGRDYTEAFF
- - TRBJ2-1 TRBV9 TGTGCCAGCAGCGTAGTCGTCCCAGCTTTACTCTCCTACAATGAGCAGTTCTTC CASSVVVPALLSYNEQFF
TRBD1 - TRBJ2-4 TRBV2 TGTGCCAGCAGTTTGGACAGGGGGGAAAACATTCAGTACTTC CASSLDRGENIQYF
- - TRBJ2-7 TRBV30 TGTGCCTGGAGTACCCCACCTGATAAGCAGTACTTC CAWSTPPDKQYF
- - TRBJ1-3 TRBV18 TGTGCCAGCTCAGGAGGGACAACTGGAAACACCATATATTTT CASSGGTTGNTIYF
TRBD2 - TRBJ2-3 TRBV4-1 TGCGCCAGCAGCCAAATGCCGGGACTAGCGGTCCCCACCACAGATACGCAGTATTTT CASSQMPGLAVPTTDTQYF
TRBD1 - TRBJ1-1 TRBV2 TGTGCCAGCAGCGGACAGGGGACCACTGAAGCTTTCTTT CASSGQGTTEAFF
TRBD2 - TRBJ2-3 TRBV10-3 TGTGCCATCAGTCGACAGACTAGCGGGACAGATACGCAGTATTTT CAISRQTSGTDTQYF
- - TRBJ2-3 TRBV11-2 TGTGCCAGCAGCCTTACGACAGGGACTAGCACAGATACGCAGTATTTT CASSLTTGTSTDTQYF
- - TRBJ1-2 TRBV6-6 TGTGCCAGCAGTCCCTCCCGGGATTATGGCTACACCTTC CASSPSRDYGYTF
TRBD1 - TRBJ2-7 TRBV2 TGTGCCAGCAGTGAAGCGAGGGGGCCTCACGAGCAGTACTTC CASSEARGPHEQYF
- - TRBJ2-7 TRBV18 TGTGCCAGCTCACCTATACAGGAGAGCTACGAGCAGTACTTC CASSPIQESYEQYF
TRBD1 - TRBJ1-3 TRBV5-1 TGCGCCAGCAGCGACACAGGGGCTGGGGGAAACACCATATATTTT CASSDTGAGGNTIYF
TRBD1 - TRBJ1-1 TRBV6-6 TGTGCCAGCAGTTCCTCAGGGGGCACTGAAGCTTTCTTT CASSSSGGTEAFF
- - TRBJ2-3 TRBV6-1 TGTGCCAGCAGGCCTAGCACAGATACGCAGTATTTT CASRPSTDTQYF
TRBD2 - TRBJ2-7 TRBV2 TGTGCCAGCAGAGTAGCGGGAGGGCCGGGAGAGCAGTACTTC CASRVAGGPGEQYF
TRBD2 - TRBJ2-5 TRBV7-2 TGTGCCAGCACCCGGCGGGGGCAAGAGACCCAGTACTTC CASTRRGQETQYF
- - TRBJ2-7 TRBV5-1 TGCGCCAGCAGCCTAATGGACGGAGGCCTCTACGAGCAGTACTTC CASSLMDGGLYEQYF
TRBD1 - TRBJ1-1 TRBV29-1 TGCAGCGTTGCCGCCCCCCCTGGGACAGGTAACACTGAAGCTTTCTTT CSVAAPPGTGNTEAFF
TRBD2 - TRBJ2-7 TRBV4-2 TGTGCCAGCAGCCAAGATTTTCTAGCGGGGACCTACGAGCAGTACTTC CASSQDFLAGTYEQYF
- - TRBJ1-5 TRBV7-2 TGTGCCAGCAGCTTAGGCCCGGCAGGTGTCATCGATCCCCAGCATTTT CASSLGPAGVIDPQHF
TRBD1 - TRBJ2-1 TRBV5-1 TGCGCCAGCAGCTTGGGAACAGGGGCCTACAATGAGCAGTTCTTC CASSLGTGAYNEQFF
- once TRBJ2-2 TRBV7-2 TGTGCCAGCAGCTTAGTCGGCTTACGGAACACCGGGGAGCTGTTTTTT CASSLVGLRNTGELFF
- - TRBJ2-4 TRBV5-1 TGCGCCAGCAGCTTGGAAACCGGGACGAAAAACATTCAGTACTTC CASSLETGTKNIQYF
TRBD1 once TRBJ2-1 TRBV5-4 TGTGCCAGCAGCTTGGGGGACAGGGTCGGTGAGCAGTTCTTC CASSLGDRVGEQFF
- - TRBJ2-7 TRBV7-9 TGTGCCAGCAGCTTCAAGATCCGAGAGGATAGTCCGTACGAGCAGTACTTC CASSFKIREDSPYEQYF
- - TRBJ2-1 TRBV5-4 TGTGCCAGCAGCTTGGCAACGGTCTCCTACAATGAGCAGTTCTTC CASSLATVSYNEQFF
TRBD1 - TRBJ1-4 TRBV7-8 TGTGCCAGCAGCTTCGGACAGGGGGTAAATGAAAAACTGTTTTTT CASSFGQGVNEKLFF